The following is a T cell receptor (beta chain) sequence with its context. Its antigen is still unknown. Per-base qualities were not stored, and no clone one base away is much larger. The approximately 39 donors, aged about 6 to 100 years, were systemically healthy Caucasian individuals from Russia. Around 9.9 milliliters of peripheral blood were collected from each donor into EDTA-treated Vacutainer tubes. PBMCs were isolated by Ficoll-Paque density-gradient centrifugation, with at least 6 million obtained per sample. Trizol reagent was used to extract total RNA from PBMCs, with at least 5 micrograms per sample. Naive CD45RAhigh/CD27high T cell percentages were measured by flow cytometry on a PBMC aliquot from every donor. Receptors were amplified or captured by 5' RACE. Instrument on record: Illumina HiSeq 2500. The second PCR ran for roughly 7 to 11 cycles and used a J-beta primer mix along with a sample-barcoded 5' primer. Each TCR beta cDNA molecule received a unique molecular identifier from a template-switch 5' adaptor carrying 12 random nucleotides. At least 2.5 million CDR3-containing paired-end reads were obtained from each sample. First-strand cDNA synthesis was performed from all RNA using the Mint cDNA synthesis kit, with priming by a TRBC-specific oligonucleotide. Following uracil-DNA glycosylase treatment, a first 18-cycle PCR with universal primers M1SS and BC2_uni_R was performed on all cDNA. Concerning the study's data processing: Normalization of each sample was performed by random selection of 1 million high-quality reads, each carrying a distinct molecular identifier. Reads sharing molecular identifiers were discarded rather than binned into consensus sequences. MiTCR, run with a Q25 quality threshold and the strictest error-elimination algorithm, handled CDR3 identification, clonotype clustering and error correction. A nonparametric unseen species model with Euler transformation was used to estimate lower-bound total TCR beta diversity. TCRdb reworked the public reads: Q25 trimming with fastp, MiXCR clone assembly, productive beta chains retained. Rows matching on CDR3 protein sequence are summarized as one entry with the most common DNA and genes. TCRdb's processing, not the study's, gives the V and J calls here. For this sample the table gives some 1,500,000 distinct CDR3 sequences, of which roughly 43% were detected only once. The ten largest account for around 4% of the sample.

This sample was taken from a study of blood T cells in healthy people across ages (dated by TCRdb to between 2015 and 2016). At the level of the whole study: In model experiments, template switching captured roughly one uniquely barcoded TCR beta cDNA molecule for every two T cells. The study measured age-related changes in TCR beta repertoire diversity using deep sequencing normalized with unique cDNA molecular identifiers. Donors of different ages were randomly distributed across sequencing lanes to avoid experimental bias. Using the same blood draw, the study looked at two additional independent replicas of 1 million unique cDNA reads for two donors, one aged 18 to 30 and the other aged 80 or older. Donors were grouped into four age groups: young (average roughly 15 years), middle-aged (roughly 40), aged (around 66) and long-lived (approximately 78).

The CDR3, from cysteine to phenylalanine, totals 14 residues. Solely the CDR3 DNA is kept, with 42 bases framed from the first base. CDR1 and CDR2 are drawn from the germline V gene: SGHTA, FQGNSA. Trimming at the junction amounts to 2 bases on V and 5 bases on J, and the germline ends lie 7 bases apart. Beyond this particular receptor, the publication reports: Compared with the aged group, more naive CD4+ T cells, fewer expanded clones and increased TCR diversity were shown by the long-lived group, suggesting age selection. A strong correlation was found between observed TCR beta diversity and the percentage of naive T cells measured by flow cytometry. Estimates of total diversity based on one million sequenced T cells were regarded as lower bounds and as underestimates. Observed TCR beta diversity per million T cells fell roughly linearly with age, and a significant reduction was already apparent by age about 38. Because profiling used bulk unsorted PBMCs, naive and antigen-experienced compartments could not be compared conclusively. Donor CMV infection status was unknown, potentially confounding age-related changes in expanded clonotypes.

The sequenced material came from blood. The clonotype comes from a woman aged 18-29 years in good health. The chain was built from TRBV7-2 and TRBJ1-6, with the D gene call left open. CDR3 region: CASSLQSHNSPLHF. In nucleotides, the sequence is TGTGCCAGCAGCTTACAGTCACATAATTCACCCCTCCACTTT.